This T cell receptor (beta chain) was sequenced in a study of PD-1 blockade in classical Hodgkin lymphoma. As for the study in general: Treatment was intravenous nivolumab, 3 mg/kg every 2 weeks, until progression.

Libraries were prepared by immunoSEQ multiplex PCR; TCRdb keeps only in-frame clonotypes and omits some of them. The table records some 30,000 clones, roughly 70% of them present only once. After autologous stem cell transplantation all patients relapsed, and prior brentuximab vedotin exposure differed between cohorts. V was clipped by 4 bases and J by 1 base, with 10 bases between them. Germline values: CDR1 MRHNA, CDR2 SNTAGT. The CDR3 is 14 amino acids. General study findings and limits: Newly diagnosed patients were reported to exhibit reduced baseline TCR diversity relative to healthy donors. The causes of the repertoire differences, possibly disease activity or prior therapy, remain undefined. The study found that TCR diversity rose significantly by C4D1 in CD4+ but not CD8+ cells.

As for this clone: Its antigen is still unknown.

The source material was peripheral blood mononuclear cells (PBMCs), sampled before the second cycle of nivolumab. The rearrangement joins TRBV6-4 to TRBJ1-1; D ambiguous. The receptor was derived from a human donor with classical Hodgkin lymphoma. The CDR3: CASSGSPGNTEAFF. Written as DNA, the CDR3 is TGTGCCAGCAGTGGTTCCCCAGGGAACACTGAAGCTTTCTTT.